Below are 16 T cell receptor beta chains sequenced from a single sample in a study of early stage breast cancer tumors. Profiled with immunoSEQ multiplex PCR; TCRdb holds only in-frame clones, not every one. Among tens of thousands of clones, 74% were seen once, and the ten largest hold approximately 4.4%. Input material: blood. The source of these receptors is a person in their 40s with breast cancer.

The rearrangement links TRBV7-2 to TRBJ2-5, with D possibly being TRBD2 (6 bases). CDR1 and CDR2 from the germline V gene are SGHTA and FQGNSA. Trimming took off 3 bases at V and 4 bases at J, with 12 bases between the two ends. The CDR3 has 14 amino acids. CDR3 protein: CASSFNGGTETQYF. The CDR3 coding sequence is TGTGCCAGCAGCTTCAACGGCGGGACAGAGACCCAGTACTTC.

The gene calls are TRBV4-1 and TRBJ2-7; 13 nucleotides agree with TRBD2. Germline CDR1 MGHRA, CDR2 YSYEKL. Germline trimming cut 7 bases from V and 0 bases from J; bases unmatched to any gene: 9. The CDR3 runs 17 residues. The CDR3 nucleotides read TGCGCCAGCACCCCACTAGCGGGAGGGTTCAGCTCCTACGAGCAGTACTTC. Amino acids: CASTPLAGGFSSYEQYF.

The rearrangement uses TRBV7-2 and TRBJ2-3, with D unclear. The CDR3 covers 17 residues. Between the trimmed V and J ends, which lost 0 bases and 2 bases, there was a span of 15 bases. CDR1 is SGHTA and CDR2 is FQGNSA in the germline V gene. CDR3 region: CASSLAPAPANTDTQYF. DNA of the CDR3: TGTGCCAGCAGCTTAGCGCCAGCCCCAGCCAACACAGATACGCAGTATTTT.

The V call is TRBV6-6, the J call TRBJ2-6; 9 nucleotides align to TRBD1. Per germline, CDR1 MNHNY and CDR2 SVGAGI (reference sequence). The CDR3 length is 16 residues. Trimming at V came to 4 bases and at J to 3 bases, leaving 4 bases not matched to a gene. The CDR3 reads CASSSDRGFGANVLTF. The DNA of the CDR3 is TGTGCCAGCAGTTCGGACAGGGGTTTTGGGGCCAACGTCCTGACTTTC.

This clone was observed a few times. J is TRBJ2-6 and V is TRBV7-2, with no clear D. Germline assignment: CDR1 SGHTA and CDR2 FQGNSA. Trimming took 1 base from V and 0 from J, leaving 4 bases between them. The CDR3 runs to 15 residues. The CDR3 DNA reads TGTGCCAGCAGCTTAGATCTCTCTGGGGCCAACGTCCTGACTTTC. Its translation: CASSLDLSGANVLTF.

The V gene is TRBV5-1, the J gene TRBJ2-1; 11 bases are shared with TRBD2. After removal of 3 bases from V and 8 bases from J, the junction contained 7 bases not matched to a gene. The CDR3 contains 15 residues. CDR1 and CDR2 (germline): SGHRS, YFSETQ. The CDR3 DNA is TGCGCCAGCAGCTCGGGACTAGCGGTAGTGGATGAGCAGTTCTTC. Translation: CASSSGLAVVDEQFF.

CDR3 nucleotides: TGTGCCAGCACGTCAGGGGCTTCGACCAAAAACATTCAGTACTTC. Protein sequence: CASTSGASTKNIQYF. This rearrangement joins TRBV28 to TRBJ2-4; perhaps TRBD1 as D (6 bases). V shed 7 bases and J shed 2 bases, with 15 bases lying between them. Germline V CDR1 and CDR2: MDHEN, SYDVKM. This CDR3 region has 15 residues.

This chain joins TRBV30 and TRBJ1-5; D may be TRBD1 (6 bases). The CDR3 loop spans 15 amino acids. V was pared by 5 bases and J by 1 base, with 15 bases between. Germline V gene lookup returns CDR1 GTSNPN and CDR2 SVGIG (reference sequence). The CDR3 region is CAWDPGQPSNQPQHF. In DNA, the CDR3 is TGTGCCTGGGACCCGGGACAACCGAGCAATCAGCCCCAGCATTTT.

By its share, this clone is medium-sized. J is TRBJ1-2 and V is TRBV27; weak D call: TRBD1 (5 bases). This CDR3 has 15 amino acids. Germline V CDR1 and CDR2: MNHEY, SMNVEV (reference sequence). V was cut by 7 bases and J by 3 bases, with 18 bases left in between. The CDR3: CASIKSYTGDYGYTF. CDR3 nucleotides: TGTGCCAGCATTAAATCGTACACAGGAGACTATGGCTACACCTTC.

The V and J genes are TRBV11-1 and TRBJ2-1, with no clear D. Germline V gives CDR1 SGHAT, CDR2 FQDESV (reference sequence). V was cut by 1 base and J by 5 bases, with 12 bases left in between. The CDR3 consists of 15 residues. CDR3 sequence: CASSLGLDSNNEQFF. The CDR3 region has the DNA TGTGCCAGCAGCTTAGGCCTAGACTCGAACAATGAGCAGTTCTTC. The whole variable domain, remainder taken from reference TRBV11-1 and TRBJ2-1, is EAEVAQSPRYKITEKSQAVAFWCDPISGHATLYWYRQILGQGPELLVQFQDESVVDDSQLPKDRFSAERLKGVDSTLKIQPAELGDSAMYLCASSLGLDSNNEQFFGPGTRLTVL.

This clone has just a few counts. The chain carries TRBV10-3 and TRBJ2-1, with D unresolved. The CDR3 has 14 amino acids. V gave up 0 bases and J gave up 9 bases, with 12 bases separating them. The germline V gene encodes CDR1 ENHRY and CDR2 SYGVKD. The CDR3 here is CAISESETQSEQFF. The CDR3 DNA reads TGTGCCATCAGTGAGTCTGAGACCCAGAGTGAGCAGTTCTTC.

This clone appeared once. The rearrangement uses TRBV4-1 and TRBJ2-3, with D possibly TRBD2 on 6 matching bases. V was cut by 1 base and J by 7 bases, with 21 bases left in between. CDR1 and CDR2 from the germline V gene are MGHRA and YSYEKL. The CDR3 totals 17 residues. For the CDR3, the DNA is TGCGCCAGCAGCCAAGTCTTTAGGACTACCAAAAGAAATACGCAGTATTTT. Translating gives CASSQVFRTTKRNTQYF.

This clone came up once. The CDR3 protein is CASSPGTSNFNEQFF. As DNA, the CDR3 is TGTGCCAGCAGCCCCGGGACTAGCAACTTTAATGAGCAGTTCTTC. The chain carries TRBV27 and TRBJ2-1; 9 bases are shared with TRBD2. CDR3 length: 15 residues. Germline V gene data show CDR1 as MNHEY and CDR2 as SMNVEV (reference sequence). V lost 6 bases to trimming and J lost 7 bases; unmatched junction nucleotides: 10.

This clone was seen just once. The chain recombines TRBV10-3 with TRBJ1-1; D perhaps matches TRBD1 (6 bases). Germline CDR1 ENHRY, CDR2 SYGVKD. V was cut by 4 bases and J by 2 bases, with 8 bases left in between. The CDR3 loop spans 13 amino acids. The CDR3 reads CAISVTGNTEAFF. The DNA of the CDR3 is TGTGCCATCAGTGTGACAGGTAACACTGAAGCTTTCTTT.

J is TRBJ2-3 and V is TRBV5-1, with D maybe TRBD1 (5 bases). Trimming removed 3 bases at V and 0 bases at J, with 8 bases between. This CDR3 region has 14 residues. The germline V gene has CDR1 SGHRS and CDR2 YFSETQ. The CDR3 DNA follows: TGCGCCAGCAGCTCAGGGTGGAGCACAGATACGCAGTATTTT. Translated, it gives CASSSGWSTDTQYF.

This chain uses TRBV11-2 with TRBJ2-1, with no clear D. V was cut by 1 base and J by 0 bases, with 10 bases left in between. The CDR3 extends over 16 amino acids. Germline CDR1 reads SGHAT; CDR2 reads FQNNGV. The CDR3 spells CASSLGNAGSYNEQFF. Written as DNA, the CDR3 is TGTGCCAGCAGCTTAGGTAACGCTGGCTCCTACAATGAGCAGTTCTTC.